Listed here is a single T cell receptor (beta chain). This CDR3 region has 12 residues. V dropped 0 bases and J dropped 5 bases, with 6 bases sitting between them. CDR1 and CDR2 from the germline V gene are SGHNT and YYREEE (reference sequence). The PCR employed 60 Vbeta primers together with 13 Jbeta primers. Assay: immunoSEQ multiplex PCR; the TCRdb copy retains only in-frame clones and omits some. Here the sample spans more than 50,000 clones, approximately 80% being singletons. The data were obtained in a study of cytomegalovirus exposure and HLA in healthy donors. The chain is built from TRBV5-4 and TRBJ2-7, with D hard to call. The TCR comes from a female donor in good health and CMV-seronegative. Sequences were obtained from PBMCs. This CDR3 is CASSLGEDEQYF. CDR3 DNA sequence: TGTGCCAGCAGCTTGGGCGAAGACGAGCAGTACTTC.